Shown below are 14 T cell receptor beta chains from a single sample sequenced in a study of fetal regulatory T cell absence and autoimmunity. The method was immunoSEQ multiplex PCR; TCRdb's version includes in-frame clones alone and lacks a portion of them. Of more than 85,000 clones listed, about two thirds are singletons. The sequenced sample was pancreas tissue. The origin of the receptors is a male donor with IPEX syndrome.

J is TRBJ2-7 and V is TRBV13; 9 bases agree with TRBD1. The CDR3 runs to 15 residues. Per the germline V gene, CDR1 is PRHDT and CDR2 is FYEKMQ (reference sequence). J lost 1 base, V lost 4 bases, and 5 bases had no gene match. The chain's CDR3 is CASSSTGTGSYEQYF. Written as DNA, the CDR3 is TGTGCCAGCAGCTCCACCGGGACAGGGTCCTACGAGCAGTACTTC. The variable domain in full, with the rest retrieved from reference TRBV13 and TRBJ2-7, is AAGVIQSPRHLIKEKRETATLKCYPIPRHDTVYWYQQGPGQDPQFLISFYEKMQSDKGSIPDRFSAQQFSDYHSELNMSSLELGDSALYFCASSSTGTGSYEQYFGPGTRLTVT.

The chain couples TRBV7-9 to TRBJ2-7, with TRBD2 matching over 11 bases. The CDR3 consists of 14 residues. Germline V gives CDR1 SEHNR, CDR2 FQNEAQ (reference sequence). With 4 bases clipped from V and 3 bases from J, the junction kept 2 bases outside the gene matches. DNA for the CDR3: TGTGCCAGCAGCTCGGGACTAGCGGTCTACGAGCAGTACTTC. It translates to CASSSGLAVYEQYF.

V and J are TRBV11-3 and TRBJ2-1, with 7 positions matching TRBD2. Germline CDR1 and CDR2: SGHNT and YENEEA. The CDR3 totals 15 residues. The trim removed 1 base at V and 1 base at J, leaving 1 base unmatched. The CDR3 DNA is TGTGCCAGCAGCTTAGTGGGGGGGTCCTACAATGAGCAGTTCTTC. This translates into CASSLVGGSYNEQFF.

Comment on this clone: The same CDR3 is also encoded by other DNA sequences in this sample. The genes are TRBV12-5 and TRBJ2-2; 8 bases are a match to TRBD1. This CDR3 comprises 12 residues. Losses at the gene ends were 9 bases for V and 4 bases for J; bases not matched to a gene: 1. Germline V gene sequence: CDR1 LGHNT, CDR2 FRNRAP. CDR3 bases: TGTGCTAGCACAGGGGGCACCGGGGAGCTGTTTTTT. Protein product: CASTGGTGELFF.

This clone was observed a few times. The DNA of the CDR3 is TGTGCCAGTAGTAAGCAGGGTGGCTACACCTTC. This gives the protein CASSKQGGYTF. This chain joins TRBV19 and TRBJ1-2; TRBD1 is a possible D gene (5 bases). The CDR3 is made up of 11 amino acids. The germline V gene encodes CDR1 LNHDA and CDR2 SQIVND (reference sequence). Between the trimmed V and J ends, which lost 4 bases and 7 bases, there was a span of 7 bases.

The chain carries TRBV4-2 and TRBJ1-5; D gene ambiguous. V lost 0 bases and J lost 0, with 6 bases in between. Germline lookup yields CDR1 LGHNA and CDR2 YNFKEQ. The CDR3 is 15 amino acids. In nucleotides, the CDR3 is TGTGCCAGCAGCCAAGAGGGATATAGCAATCAGCCCCAGCATTTT. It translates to CASSQEGYSNQPQHF.

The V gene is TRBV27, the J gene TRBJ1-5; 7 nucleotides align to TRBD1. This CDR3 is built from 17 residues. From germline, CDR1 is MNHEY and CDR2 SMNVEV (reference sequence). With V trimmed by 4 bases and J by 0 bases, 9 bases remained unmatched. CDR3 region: CASSSHDRAHSNQPQHF. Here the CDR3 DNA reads TGTGCCAGCAGTTCCCACGACAGGGCCCATAGCAATCAGCCCCAGCATTTT.

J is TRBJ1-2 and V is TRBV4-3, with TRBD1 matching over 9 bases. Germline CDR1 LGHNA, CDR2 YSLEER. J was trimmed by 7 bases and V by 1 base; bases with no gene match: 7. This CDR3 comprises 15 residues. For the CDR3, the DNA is TGCGCCAGCAGCCAAGCGGAGGAGGGACAGGGTGGCTACACCTTC. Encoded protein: CASSQAEEGQGGYTF.

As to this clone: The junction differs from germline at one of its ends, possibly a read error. CDR3 protein: CASSVGPTTNQQFF. CDR3 DNA sequence: TGTGCCAGCAGCGTAGGACCGACTACCAATCAGCAGTTCTTC. This sequence joins TRBV9 and TRBJ2-1; D is possibly TRBD2 (5 bases). Germline V lookup: CDR1 SGDLS, CDR2 YYNGEE. The CDR3 covers 14 residues.

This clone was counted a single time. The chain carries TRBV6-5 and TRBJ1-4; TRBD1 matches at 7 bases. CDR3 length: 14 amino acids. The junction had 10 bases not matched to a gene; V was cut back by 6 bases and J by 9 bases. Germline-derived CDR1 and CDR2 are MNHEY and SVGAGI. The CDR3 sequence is CASSPDRDRKKLFF. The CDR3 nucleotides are TGTGCCAGCAGCCCCGACAGGGATCGAAAAAAACTGTTTTTT.

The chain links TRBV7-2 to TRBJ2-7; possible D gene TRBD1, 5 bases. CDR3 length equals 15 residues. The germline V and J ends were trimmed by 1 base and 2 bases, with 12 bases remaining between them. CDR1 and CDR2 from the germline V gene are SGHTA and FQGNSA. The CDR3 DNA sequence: TGTGCCAGCAGCTTAGTGGGGCGGAGTCCCTACGAGCAGTACTTC. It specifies CASSLVGRSPYEQYF.

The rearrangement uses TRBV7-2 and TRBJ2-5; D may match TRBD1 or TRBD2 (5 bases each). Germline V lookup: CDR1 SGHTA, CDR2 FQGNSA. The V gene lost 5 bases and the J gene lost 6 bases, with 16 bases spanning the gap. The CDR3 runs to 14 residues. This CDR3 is CASSPQLTGQTQYF. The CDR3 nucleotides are TGTGCCAGCAGCCCCCAGTTGACGGGACAGACCCAGTACTTC.

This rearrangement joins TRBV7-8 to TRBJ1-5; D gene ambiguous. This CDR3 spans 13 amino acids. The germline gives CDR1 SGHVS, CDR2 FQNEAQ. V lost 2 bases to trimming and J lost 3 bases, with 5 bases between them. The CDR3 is CASSLQLNQPQHF. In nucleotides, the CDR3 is TGTGCCAGCAGCTTACAGCTCAATCAGCCCCAGCATTTT.

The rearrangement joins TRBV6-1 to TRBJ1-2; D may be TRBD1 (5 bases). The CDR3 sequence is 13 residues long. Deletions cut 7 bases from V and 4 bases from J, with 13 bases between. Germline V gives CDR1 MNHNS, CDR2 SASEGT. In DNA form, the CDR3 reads TGTGCCAGCACTCCACAGGCCTCCTATGGCTACACCTTC. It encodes CASTPQASYGYTF.